Below are 23 T cell receptor beta chains sequenced from a single sample in a study of blood T cells in healthy people across ages. Combining a sample-barcoded 5' primer with a J-beta primer mix, a second PCR ran for about 7 to 12 cycles. Using its own MiXCR run on the 5' RACE reads, TCRdb lists one record per CDR3 protein. The data show about 720,000 distinct CDR3 sequences, about a fifth seen once. Sequenced material: blood. These receptors all come from a man aged 70 or older in good health.

The CDR3 spells CASRQSPNTEAFF. The DNA for the CDR3 is TGCGCCAGCAGGCAGAGCCCGAACACTGAAGCTTTCTTT. This chain connects TRBV5-1 to TRBJ1-1; D is uncertain. The CDR3 totals 13 residues. CDR1 is SGHRS, CDR2 YFSETQ, per germline. Trimming stripped 5 bases from V and 1 base from J, with 9 bases between.

This clonotype was found a few times. The chain recombines TRBV4-1 with TRBJ2-3; D is ambiguous. The germline V gene encodes CDR1 MGHRA and CDR2 YSYEKL. The CDR3 consists of 16 residues. The germline V and J ends were trimmed by 0 bases and 5 bases, with 15 bases remaining between them. CDR3 region: CASSQDQLPGGDTQYF. DNA of the CDR3: TGCGCCAGCAGCCAAGATCAGCTACCCGGTGGAGATACGCAGTATTTT.

V is TRBV18 and J is TRBJ2-2; maybe TRBD1 (5 bases). CDR3 length: 16 amino acids. Germline V CDR1 and CDR2: KGHSH, LQKENI. Trimming stripped 5 bases from V and 2 bases from J, with 15 bases between. The CDR3 reads CASSSASTVNTGELFF. The CDR3 region has the DNA TGTGCCAGCTCATCGGCCTCGACAGTTAACACCGGGGAGCTGTTTTTT.

This clonotype was recorded at least ten times. The chain joins TRBV20-1 to TRBJ2-1; 10 bases align to TRBD2. The V segment lost 2 bases and the J segment 9 bases; nucleotides outside the gene matches: 7. Germline V gene lookup returns CDR1 DFQATT and CDR2 SNEGSKA (reference sequence). This CDR3 has 14 amino acids. The CDR3 is CSARLAGVHTEQFF. The DNA of the CDR3 is TGCAGTGCTAGACTAGCGGGAGTTCACACTGAGCAGTTCTTC.

This clonotype was observed a handful of times. The V gene is TRBV7-7, the J gene TRBJ2-3; D is ambiguous. The V gene's germline CDR1 is SSHAT and CDR2 FNYEAQ (reference sequence). The V end was cut by 5 bases, the J end by 2 bases, with 14 bases between. The CDR3 runs 15 residues. CDR3 loop: CASSRGRSNTDTQYF. In DNA, the CDR3 is TGTGCCAGCAGCCGCGGCAGGAGTAACACAGATACGCAGTATTTT. Full variable domain (outside the CDR3, taken from reference TRBV7-7 and TRBJ2-3): GAGVSQSPRYKVTKRGQDVTLRCDPISSHATLYWYQQALGQGPEFLTYFNYEAQPDKSGLPSDRFSAERPEGSISTLTIQRTEQRDSAMYRCASSRGRSNTDTQYFGPGTRLTVL.

This clonotype turned up a few times. As DNA, the CDR3 is TGTGCCAGCAGTGTGACCCGGAGTTTGGAAGCTTTCTTT. This sequence encodes CASSVTRSLEAFF. The rearrangement links TRBV12-3 or TRBV12-4 to TRBJ1-1; D remains unclear. The CDR3 sequence is 13 residues long. V lost 5 bases and J 8 bases, leaving 15 bases between the germline ends.

A few counts support this clonotype. V usage is TRBV29-1 and J usage is TRBJ2-7; the match to TRBD2 covers 10 bases. Germline CDR1 and CDR2: SQVTM and ANQGSEA. This CDR3 contains 16 residues. J lost 7 bases, V lost 6 bases, and 18 bases had no gene match. CDR3 DNA sequence: TGCAGCGTAGTGGGAAAACCCGGGACTAGCGCGCGGGAGCAGTACTTC. Translation: CSVVGKPGTSAREQYF.

V usage is TRBV6-6 and J usage is TRBJ2-3, with 7 bases that match TRBD2. With 0 bases clipped from V and 3 bases from J, the junction kept 6 bases outside the gene matches. The length of the CDR3 is 16 residues. Germline loops: CDR1 MNHNY, CDR2 SVGAGI (reference sequence). The CDR3 spells CASSYSGRRGTDTQYF. CDR3 nucleotides: TGTGCCAGCAGTTACTCGGGTCGGCGGGGGACAGATACGCAGTATTTT.

The chain joins TRBV12-3 or TRBV12-4 to TRBJ2-5; tentative D call: TRBD2 (5 bases). Trimming took 5 bases from V and 2 from J, leaving 15 bases between them. The CDR3 runs to 15 residues. In DNA, the CDR3 is TGTGCCAGCAGTCTCCGAGGGCGCATGCAAGAGACCCAGTACTTC. Translated, it gives CASSLRGRMQETQYF.

V is TRBV7-2 and J is TRBJ2-7; tentative D call: TRBD2 (6 bases). Germline lookup yields CDR1 SGHTA and CDR2 FQGNSA. V was cut by 1 base and J by 5 bases, with 12 bases left in between. The CDR3 loop spans 14 amino acids. This CDR3 reads CASSLVVGGDEQYV. CDR3 in DNA: TGTGCCAGCAGCTTAGTGGTAGGAGGGGACGAGCAGTACGTC.

The chain uses TRBV5-1 and TRBJ1-1; 8 positions agree with TRBD1. Germline values: CDR1 SGHRS, CDR2 YFSETQ. The CDR3 covers 15 residues. V shed 1 base, J shed 5 bases, and the junction held 7 bases outside the gene matches. The CDR3 region is CASSLLGTGGTEAFF. Written as DNA, the CDR3 is TGCGCCAGCAGCTTGCTAGGAACAGGGGGAACTGAAGCTTTCTTT.

The CDR3 DNA reads TGTGCCAGCAGTCCCGGACAGGCTCGTGAAAAACTGTTTTTT. This translates into CASSPGQAREKLFF. The J gene is TRBJ1-4, the V gene TRBV6-2 or TRBV6-3; 7 bases match TRBD1. V was clipped by 5 bases and J by 7 bases; unmatched bases: 7. The germline CDR1 and CDR2 sequences are MNHEY and SVGEGT. This CDR3 spans 14 amino acids.

The rearrangement links TRBV14 to TRBJ1-1; D is unclear. This CDR3 spans 15 amino acids. V shed 0 bases and J shed 5 bases, with 13 bases lying between them. Germline CDR1 and CDR2: SGHDN and FVKESK. Written as DNA, the CDR3 is TGTGCCAGCAGCCAAGATGTAGGGCGGTGGACTGAAGCTTTCTTT. It translates to CASSQDVGRWTEAFF.

This sequence joins TRBV29-1 and TRBJ1-1; D ambiguous. CDR3 length: 12 residues. The germline V gene encodes CDR1 SQVTM and CDR2 ANQGSEA. V was shortened by 6 bases and J by 1 base, with 9 bases between the two germline ends. CDR3 loop: CSVGSKNTEAFF. CDR3 nucleotide sequence: TGCAGCGTCGGCAGTAAGAACACTGAAGCTTTCTTT. Full variable domain (remainder filled in from reference TRBV29-1 and TRBJ1-1): SAVISQKPSRDICQRGTSLTIQCQVDSQVTMMFWYRQQPGQSLTLIATANQGSEATYESGFVIDKFPISRPNLTFSTLTVSNMSPEDSSIYLCSVGSKNTEAFFGQGTRLTVV.

The J gene is TRBJ2-1, the V gene TRBV6-1; D is perhaps TRBD1 or TRBD2 (5 bases each). The CDR3 spans 14 residues. Germline-derived CDR1 and CDR2 are MNHNS and SASEGT. V was shortened by 5 bases and J by 6 bases, with 14 bases between the two germline ends. The CDR3 sequence: CASSTGRPPNEQFF. The CDR3 DNA sequence: TGTGCCAGCAGTACGGGACGACCACCCAATGAGCAGTTCTTC.

This clonotype was counted a few times. This chain uses TRBV20-1 with TRBJ2-6; D remains ambiguous. The length of the CDR3 is 14 residues. CDR1 is DFQATT and CDR2 is SNEGSKA in the germline V gene (reference sequence). V was trimmed by 0 bases and J by 0 bases, leaving 3 bases between them. The CDR3 protein is CSARELSGANVLTF. The CDR3 nucleotides are TGCAGTGCTAGAGAACTCTCTGGGGCCAACGTCCTGACTTTC.

J is TRBJ2-5 and V is TRBV27; 10 bases are a match to TRBD2. TRBJ2-7 matches the DNA end more closely, so the J call is doubtful. CDR1 is MNHEY, CDR2 SMNVEV, per germline (reference sequence). This CDR3 has 16 residues. The CDR3 DNA reads TGTGCCAGCAGATCCCTTAGCGGGGGGTTCTCCTACGAGCAGTACTTC. Protein sequence: CASRSLSGGFSYEQYF.

This clonotype was detected only a few times. CDR3 region: CASSFSGGGYEQYF. DNA of the CDR3: TGTGCCAGCAGCTTTTCAGGGGGCGGGTACGAGCAGTACTTC. V and J are TRBV7-9 and TRBJ2-5; 8 bases are a match to TRBD1. The J call may be wrong; the DNA end is better matched by TRBJ2-7. The CDR3 consists of 14 residues. Looked up from germline, CDR1 is SEHNR and CDR2 is FQNEAQ (reference sequence).

This clonotype was counted only a few times. CDR3 protein: CASSQDLTTVYGYTF. CDR3 nucleotides: TGTGCCAGCAGCCAAGATCTTACGACAGTCTATGGCTACACCTTC. The chain couples TRBV3-1 to TRBJ1-2; a weak D match, TRBD1 (5 bases). The CDR3 has 15 amino acids. Germline CDR1 and CDR2: LGHDT and YNNKEL (reference sequence). The V and J ends lost 0 bases and 4 bases respectively, with 12 bases between them.

In this sample, this clonotype turned up many times. V gene TRBV29-1 combines with J gene TRBJ1-5; no firm D call. V lost 4 bases and J lost 0, with 7 bases in between. In germline, CDR1 is SQVTM, CDR2 ANQGSEA. The CDR3 has 13 amino acids. The DNA of the CDR3 is TGCAGCGTTGGGGGTTATAGCAATCAGCCCCAGCATTTT. Amino acids: CSVGGYSNQPQHF. Full variable domain (rest looked up from reference TRBV29-1 and TRBJ1-5): SAVISQKPSRDICQRGTSLTIQCQVDSQVTMMFWYRQQPGQSLTLIATANQGSEATYESGFVIDKFPISRPNLTFSTLTVSNMSPEDSSIYLCSVGGYSNQPQHFGDGTRLSIL.

The table lists this clonotype with a few counts. V is TRBV29-1 and J is TRBJ1-1, with D unresolved. The ends were cut back, 5 bases at V and 3 bases at J, with 13 bases in the middle. The CDR3 is 13 amino acids. Germline CDR1 and CDR2: SQVTM and ANQGSEA. This CDR3 is CSVLRAADTEAFF. The DNA of the CDR3 is TGCAGCGTTCTGAGGGCGGCGGACACTGAAGCTTTCTTT. The entire variable domain, with the rest obtained from reference TRBV29-1 and TRBJ1-1, is as follows: SAVISQKPSRDICQRGTSLTIQCQVDSQVTMMFWYRQQPGQSLTLIATANQGSEATYESGFVIDKFPISRPNLTFSTLTVSNMSPEDSSIYLCSVLRAADTEAFFGQGTRLTVV.

In its sample, this clonotype was seen many times. The CDR3 nucleotides are TGCAGCGTTGATAGGGTAGCGGGGAGTAGCACAGATACGCAGTATTTT. Translation gives CSVDRVAGSSTDTQYF. The gene calls are TRBV29-1 and TRBJ2-3, with TRBD2 identical over 8 bases. This CDR3 contains 16 residues. The V gene's germline CDR1 is SQVTM and CDR2 ANQGSEA. The trim removed 3 bases at V and 0 bases at J, leaving 8 bases unmatched.

This clonotype was counted a few times. A much larger clone lies one base from this, so it may be a read error. The V and J genes are TRBV28 and TRBJ2-1; 8 nucleotides align to TRBD2. There are 15 residues in the CDR3. Germline-derived CDR1 and CDR2 are MDHEN and SYDVKM. In nucleotides, the CDR3 is TGTGCCAGCAGTTTGAGCGGGAGTACCTACAATGGGCAGTTCTTC. It yields the protein CASSLSGSTYNGQFF.